This is a list of T cell receptor beta chains from one sample in a study of T cell responses to AZD1222 COVID-19 vaccine. Sequencing used immunoSEQ multiplex PCR; TCRdb keeps in-frame clones, though not all of them. This table holds about 160,000 clones, about 90% found once. Sample: peripheral blood, taken 28 days after the second AZD1222 dose. These receptors came from an adult who received the AZD1222 COVID-19 vaccine. Both conserved end residues are part of each CDR3. The D gene is left open where the match is weak. The listing skips clone size in some rows; elsewhere it reads once, few, many or a size class.

j_gene | d_gene | abundance | v_gene | CDR3aa | CDR3nt
TRBJ1-3 | . | . | TRBV5-1 | CASSPFGQRFSGNTIYF | TGCGCCAGCAGCCCCTTCGGACAGCGATTCTCTGGAAACACCATATATTTT
TRBJ1-2 | . | . | TRBV23-1 | CASSHRDGYTF | TGCGCCAGCAGCCACAGGGATGGCTACACCTTC
TRBJ2-5 | TRBD1 | once | TRBV3-1/TRBV3-2 | CASSQPDRGEETQYF | TGTGCCAGCAGCCAACCGGACAGGGGCGAAGAGACCCAGTACTTC
TRBJ1-4 | . | . | TRBV7-9 | CASSSPGLEGLFF | TGTGCCAGCAGCTCGCCCGGACTTGAGGGGCTGTTTTTT
TRBJ2-7 | TRBD2 | . | TRBV10-3 | CASAGTSSMYEQYF | TGTGCCAGCGCCGGGACTAGCAGTATGTACGAGCAGTACTTC
TRBJ1-2 | . | . | TRBV30 | CAWSERHAGYTF | TGTGCCTGGAGCGAACGACATGCCGGCTACACCTTC
TRBJ2-2 | . | . | TRBV7-9 | CASSSRTGSGELFF | TGTGCCAGCAGCAGTCGAACGGGGAGCGGGGAGCTGTTTTTT
TRBJ1-4 | . | . | TRBV6-5 | CASSYSTQSRKLFF | TGTGCCAGCAGTTACTCGACACAGTCACGAAAACTGTTTTTT
TRBJ1-6 | TRBD1 | . | TRBV11-2 | CASSSGQGFSPLHF | TGTGCCAGCAGCTCGGGACAGGGGTTTTCACCCCTCCACTTT
TRBJ1-1 | . | few | TRBV6-1 | CASSAGLVGAGTEAFF | TGTGCCAGCAGTGCCGGATTAGTCGGGGCGGGCACTGAAGCTTTCTTT
TRBJ1-1 | . | . | TRBV4-2 | CASSHKGGMWTEAFF | TGTGCCAGCAGCCACAAAGGAGGGATGTGGACTGAAGCTTTCTTT
TRBJ1-1 | . | . | TRBV2 | CASSESVREAFF | TGTGCCAGCAGTGAAAGTGTTCGTGAAGCTTTCTTT
TRBJ2-3 | . | . | TRBV9 | CASSPLTSTDTQYF | TGTGCCAGCAGCCCCTTAACCAGCACAGATACGCAGTATTTT
TRBJ1-1 | TRBD1 | . | TRBV5-1 | CASSQGQGVAFF | TGCGCCAGCAGCCAGGGACAGGGGGTAGCTTTCTTT
TRBJ1-2 | TRBD1 | . | TRBV11-3 | CASSSCTRQGAGGYTF | TGTGCCAGCAGCTCCTGCACCCGACAGGGGGCGGGTGGCTACACCTTC
TRBJ1-2 | . | . | TRBV5-1 | CASSLTGPSNYGYTF | TGCGCCAGCAGCTTGACGGGGCCGAGTAACTATGGCTACACCTTC
TRBJ2-2 | . | . | TRBV27 | CASSISRDTGELFF | TGTGCCAGCAGTATAAGCCGGGACACCGGGGAGCTGTTTTTT
TRBJ1-1 | . | . | TRBV7-9 | CASSLKGENTEAFF | TGTGCCAGCAGCTTAAAGGGTGAGAACACTGAAGCTTTCTTT
TRBJ2-1 | TRBD1 | . | TRBV7-9 | CASSSPGQGYNEQFF | TGTGCCAGCAGCTCGCCCGGACAGGGATACAATGAGCAGTTCTTC
TRBJ2-1 | TRBD1 | once | TRBV7-9 | CASSQPGTGPTKYNEQFF | TGTGCCAGCAGCCAACCCGGGACAGGGCCTACTAAATACAATGAGCAGTTCTTC
TRBJ1-2 | TRBD1 | . | TRBV7-9 | CASRGPPGRGIYGYTF | TGTGCCAGCAGGGGCCCACCGGGCAGGGGGATCTATGGCTACACCTTC
TRBJ2-7 | . | once | TRBV27 | CASSLLGAGREEQYF | TGTGCCAGCAGTTTGCTGGGGGCAGGGCGGGAAGAGCAGTACTTC
TRBJ2-3 | . | . | TRBV19 | CASSFPPGVADTQYF | TGTGCCAGTAGTTTCCCCCCCGGGGTTGCAGATACGCAGTATTTT
TRBJ2-7 | . | . | TRBV18 | CASSPPGLRGYYEQYF | TGTGCCAGCTCACCTCCGGGCCTACGGGGCTACTACGAGCAGTACTTC
TRBJ1-5 | . | . | TRBV4-1 | CASSLAWASNQPQHF | TGCGCCAGCAGCTTGGCCTGGGCGTCAAATCAGCCCCAGCATTTT
TRBJ2-1 | TRBD2 | . | TRBV7-3 | CASSLIGRAGGPDPYNEQFF | TGTGCCAGCAGCTTAATTGGGCGAGCGGGGGGGCCCGACCCCTACAATGAGCAGTTCTTC
TRBJ1-4 | TRBD1 | few | TRBV5-1 | CASSLGGDRGEKLFF | TGCGCCAGCAGCTTGGGTGGGGACAGAGGGGAAAAACTGTTTTTT
TRBJ2-2 | TRBD1 | . | TRBV5-6 | CASSWGTGLEGGELFF | TGTGCCAGCAGCTGGGGGACAGGGCTTGAGGGCGGGGAGCTGTTTTTT
TRBJ1-1 | . | . | TRBV19 | CASSIEGTEAFF | TGTGCCAGTAGTATAGAAGGGACCGAAGCTTTCTTT
TRBJ2-4 | TRBD1 | . | TRBV6-5 | CASRLDRRSNIQYF | TGTGCCAGCAGGTTGGACAGGCGCAGTAACATTCAGTACTTC
TRBJ1-5 | . | . | TRBV7-8 | CASSLQGNQPQHF | TGTGCCAGCAGCTTACAGGGCAATCAGCCCCAGCATTTT
TRBJ1-5 | . | . | TRBV12-5 | CASKIGDSNQPQHF | TGTGCTAGCAAAATAGGGGATAGCAATCAGCCCCAGCATTTT
TRBJ1-5 | . | . | TRBV29-1 | CSVRDSIYSNQPQHF | TGCAGCGTTCGGGACTCGATTTATAGCAATCAGCCCCAGCATTTT
TRBJ1-1 | . | . | TRBV6-5 | CASTPPGAETEAFF | TGTGCCAGCACTCCTCCGGGGGCCGAGACTGAAGCTTTCTTT
TRBJ2-7 | . | . | TRBV21-1 | CASSNRLPSRCEQYF | TGTGCCAGCAGCAATCGACTCCCCTCAAGGTGCGAGCAGTACTTC
TRBJ1-2 | . | . | TRBV7-2 | CASSLGRMSGYTF | TGTGCCAGCAGCTTGGGCCGCATGTCTGGCTACACCTTC
TRBJ1-1 | . | . | TRBV4-1 | CASSRTAVNTEAFF | TGCGCCAGCAGCCGGACAGCAGTGAACACTGAAGCTTTCTTT
TRBJ2-1 | . | . | TRBV3-1/TRBV3-2 | CASGGDEQFF | TGTGCCAGCGGAGGGGATGAGCAGTTCTTC
TRBJ2-1 | TRBD2 | . | TRBV7-9 | CASSLAGRDEQFF | TGTGCCAGCAGCTTAGCAGGGAGGGATGAGCAGTTCTTC
TRBJ2-3 | . | . | TRBV29-1 | CSVPSPDTQYF | TGCAGCGTTCCCTCACCAGATACGCAGTATTTT
TRBJ2-7 | . | few | TRBV7-2 | CASSKKTGDAYEQYF | TGTGCCAGCAGCAAGAAGACGGGAGACGCCTACGAGCAGTACTTC